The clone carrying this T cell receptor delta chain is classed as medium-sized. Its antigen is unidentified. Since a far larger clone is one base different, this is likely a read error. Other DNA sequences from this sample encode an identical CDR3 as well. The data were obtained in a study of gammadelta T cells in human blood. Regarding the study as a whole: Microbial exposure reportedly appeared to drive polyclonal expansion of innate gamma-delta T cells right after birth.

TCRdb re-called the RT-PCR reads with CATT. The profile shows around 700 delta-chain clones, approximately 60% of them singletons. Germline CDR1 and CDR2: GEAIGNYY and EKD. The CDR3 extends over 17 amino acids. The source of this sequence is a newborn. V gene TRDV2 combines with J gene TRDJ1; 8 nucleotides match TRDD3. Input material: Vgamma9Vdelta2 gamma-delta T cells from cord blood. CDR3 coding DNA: TGTGCCTGTGACGGACGGGGACTGGGGGTCTACACTGATAAACTCATCTTT. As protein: CACDGRGLGVYTDKLIF.